The 21 T cell receptor beta chains reported below all come from one sample, sequenced in a study of tumor-infiltrating lymphocytes in primary liver carcinoma (dated by TCRdb to 2016 to 2017). RNA from unsorted whole blood was extracted with TRIzol reagent, and germline DNA was obtained with the DNeasy Blood & Tissue kit. TCRdb records Illumina HiSeq 2500 as the sequencer. A constant-region primer and ProtoScript II reverse transcriptase were used to reverse-transcribe TCRbeta-specific cDNA from roughly 480 ng total RNA. The TCRbeta libraries were prepared through three rounds of nested multiplex PCR following a slightly modified ARM-PCR procedure. Each of the first two PCR rounds ran for 9 to 11 cycles using multiplex TRBV1-TRBV30 forward primers together with a Cbeta reverse primer. TCRdb cleaned the public reads at Q25 with fastp, built clones with MiXCR and kept in-frame beta chains. When rows share a CDR3 protein, they turn into one entry using the most common DNA and genes. This sample has nearly 200,000 distinct CDR3 sequences in its table, and about two thirds of those were observed once. The ten largest clones add up to approximately 7% of the sample.

Sequenced input: peripheral blood. The origin of the receptors is a woman aged 55-69 years with primary liver carcinoma and hepatitis B virus infection.

In the case of this clonotype: No conserved phenylalanine or tryptophan is present at the end of the CDR3, so a read error is the likely explanation. The chain has TRBV7-8 and TRBJ2-5, with D uncertain. CDR1 and CDR2 from the germline V gene are SGHVS and FQNEAQ. V was shortened by 1 base and J by 0 bases, with 9 bases between the two germline ends. This CDR3 spans 15 amino acids. CDR3 bases: TGTGCCAGCAGCTTAGGGGTCGCAGACCAAGAGACCCAGTACTCC. As protein: CASSLGVADQETQYS.

The chain has TRBV11-1 and TRBJ2-5; 8 nucleotides match TRBD2. The CDR3 runs 16 residues. Germline V gene lookup returns CDR1 SGHAT and CDR2 FQDESV (reference sequence). The CDR3 nucleotides are TGTACCAACAGCTTTTTTAGCGGGAACCTCCAAGAGACCCAGTACTTC. Translated: CTNSFFSGNLQETQYF.

Of note for this clonotype: A read error is likely, as this CDR3 ends without the conserved phenylalanine or tryptophan. V and J are TRBV11-1 and TRBJ2-2; D unresolved. Germline CDR1 and CDR2: SGHAT and FQDESV (reference sequence). The CDR3 has 14 residues. The CDR3 loop reads CASSLNINSGELFL. The CDR3, as DNA: TGTGCCAGCAGCTTGAACATTAACAGCGGGGAGCTGTTTTTA.

With regard to this clonotype: The CDR3 ends on some other residue instead of the conserved phenylalanine or tryptophan, so this is likely a read error. Because the CDR3's place on the DNA is in doubt, the DNA is left out and the CDR3 is given as listed by TCRdb. This chain connects TRBV4-2 to TRBJ1-1. Germline CDR1 reads LGHNA; CDR2 reads YNFKEQ. Both ends counted, the CDR3 spans 15 residues. CDR3 protein: CASSQDPNPNTEALS.

A remark on this clonotype: One end of the junction fails to match germline, which may point to a read error. The V call is TRBV4-1, the J call TRBJ2-2; 10 nucleotides agree with TRBD2. There are 15 residues in the CDR3. The germline gives CDR1 MGHRA, CDR2 YSYEKL. The CDR3 sequence: CASSHSGRATGGLFF. CDR3 DNA: TGCGCCAGCAGCCACAGCGGGAGGGCCACTGGGGGGCTGTTTTTT.

This clonotype was seen once. A junction end diverges from the germline sequence, so it may reflect a read error. The V gene is TRBV6-2 or TRBV6-3, the J gene TRBJ2-1; the match to TRBD2 covers 15 bases. This CDR3 has 15 residues. Germline CDR1 is MNHEY and CDR2 is SVGEGT. The CDR3 here is CTSSRTSGRALEQFF. Here the CDR3 DNA reads TGTACCAGCAGTCGGACTAGCGGGAGGGCCCTCGAGCAGTTCTTC.

V usage is TRBV7-9 and J usage is TRBJ2-7, with 11 positions matching TRBD2. With V trimmed by 5 bases and J by 3 bases, 6 bases remained unmatched. Looked up from germline, CDR1 is SEHNR and CDR2 is FQNEAQ (reference sequence). This CDR3 is built from 15 residues. The CDR3 nucleotides are TGTGCCAGCAGCCCAAGACTAGCGGGATACTACGAGCAGTACTTC. It encodes CASSPRLAGYYEQYF.

Turning to this clonotype: The junction departs from the called germline gene at one end, perhaps through a read error. V and J are TRBV11-1 and TRBJ2-7, with TRBD1 matching over 8 bases. CDR3 length: 14 residues. From germline, CDR1 is SGHAT and CDR2 FQDESV (reference sequence). CDR3 nucleotides: TGTGCCAGCATCTCCCGGGACAGGCCTTACGAGCAGTATTTC. Its protein product is CASISRDRPYEQYF.

In regard to this clonotype: A junction end diverges from the germline sequence, so it may reflect a read error. V usage is TRBV11-2 and J usage is TRBJ2-3; D perhaps matches TRBD2 (5 bases). Germline lookup yields CDR1 SGHAT and CDR2 FQNNGV. This CDR3 region has 11 residues. The CDR3 loop is CASSAGVTHYF. The DNA of the CDR3 is TGTGCCAGCAGTGCCGGGGTTACGCACTATTTT.

The chain employs TRBV2 and TRBJ1-5; D gene unclear. Trimming shortened V by 8 bases and J by 1 base, and 24 bases separated the two germline ends. CDR3 length: 18 amino acids. Germline CDR1 SNHLY, CDR2 FYNNEI. In nucleotides, the CDR3 is TGTGCCAGCGCGGTCCGGGAGGGATCCGCGAAAAGCAATCAGCCCCAGCATTTT. It translates to CASAVREGSAKSNQPQHF.

This clonotype was found many times. The rearrangement links TRBV29-1 to TRBJ2-7; TRBD1 matches at 8 bases. The CDR3 is 11 residues long. The germline V gene has CDR1 SQVTM and CDR2 ANQGSEA. V trimming: 7 bases; J trimming: 7 bases; junction bases outside the gene matches: 6. As DNA, the CDR3 is TGCAGCGCTGCATGGACAGGGGAGCAGTACTTC. Amino acid sequence: CSAAWTGEQYF.

About this clonotype itself: One base away lies a much larger clone, so this may be a sequencing read error. This chain links TRBV6-5 with TRBJ2-7, with 8 bases aligning to TRBD2. The CDR3 covers 16 residues. Germline V gene lookup returns CDR1 MNHEY and CDR2 SVGAGI. CDR3 protein: CVSRHNSGNSQYEQYF. As DNA, the CDR3 is TGTGTCAGCAGGCACAATAGCGGGAACAGTCAATACGAGCAGTACTTC.

The chain carries TRBV7-9 and TRBJ2-4, with 8 nucleotides matching TRBD2. The germline V gene encodes CDR1 SEHNR and CDR2 FQNEAQ (reference sequence). This CDR3 contains 15 residues. The V gene end was trimmed by 5 bases and the J gene end by 4 bases; junction bases not matched to a gene: 7. The chain's CDR3 is CASSAPGTSKNIQYF. In DNA, the CDR3 is TGTGCCAGCAGCGCTCCCGGGACTAGTAAAAACATTCAGTACTTC.

In its sample, this clonotype ranks as medium-sized. The chain combines TRBV11-1 with TRBJ2-1, with D hard to call. The CDR3 is 12 amino acids. V dropped 2 bases and J dropped 8 bases, with 7 bases sitting between them. Germline CDR1 reads SGHAT; CDR2 reads FQDESV (reference sequence). The CDR3 DNA sequence: TGTGCCAGCAGCTTAAGCCGTTATGAGCAGTTCTTC. Encoded protein: CASSLSRYEQFF.

For this clonotype: This sequence may be a read error, since a much larger clone differs from it by one base. The chain has TRBV6-1 and TRBJ2-1; D gene unclear. V shed 6 bases and J shed 2 bases, with 14 bases lying between them. The CDR3 is made up of 15 amino acids. Germline V CDR1 and CDR2: MNHNS, SASEGT. The CDR3 sequence is CASRVAPLTYNEQFF. The CDR3 nucleotides read TGTGCCAGCAGGGTCGCGCCCCTTACCTACAATGAGCAGTTCTTC.

This clonotype was detected once. The chain links TRBV5-1 to TRBJ2-1, with 8 nucleotides matching TRBD2. The CDR3 has 16 amino acids. J gave up 8 bases and V 5 bases, and 15 bases lay outside the gene matches. The V gene's germline CDR1 is SGHRS and CDR2 YFSETQ. In DNA, the CDR3 is TGCGCCAGCAGGCCAAGGGAAGCGGGGGCGTACGATGAGCAGTTCTTC. As protein: CASRPREAGAYDEQFF.

Regarding this clonotype: No conserved phenylalanine or tryptophan is present at the end of the CDR3, so a read error is the likely explanation. The chain recombines TRBV11-3 with TRBJ1-1; no firm D call. Germline assignment: CDR1 SGHNT and CDR2 YENEEA. This CDR3 has 14 amino acids. V was trimmed by 5 bases and J by 3 bases, leaving 13 bases between them. CDR3 sequence reads: CASSLTWGDTEAFS. CDR3 DNA sequence: TGTGCCAGCAGCCTAACTTGGGGAGACACTGAAGCTTTCTCT.

Turning to this clonotype: An end of the junction does not agree with germline; a read error may underlie this. The chain uses TRBV23-1 and TRBJ2-7; D may be TRBD1 or TRBD2 (5 bases each). TRBV23-1 is filed as an ORF, its function uncertain. The CDR3 sequence is 13 residues long. Here the CDR3 reads CASSQTDPYERCF. CDR3 nucleotides: TGCGCCAGCAGCCAGACAGATCCCTACGAGCGGTGCTTC.

A note on this clonotype: A much larger clone is a single base away; this may be a read error. The chain combines TRBV6-1 with TRBJ2-1, with 11 bases that match TRBD2. The CDR3 length is 14 residues. V lost 7 bases, J lost 6 bases, and 5 bases stayed unmatched. The germline V gene has CDR1 MNHNS and CDR2 SASEGT. The CDR3 DNA reads as TGTGCCAGCATGATAGCGGGAGGGGGCAATGAGCAGTTCTTC. The encoded protein is CASMIAGGGNEQFF.

The chain links TRBV5-6 to TRBJ2-1; 10 bases map to TRBD2. This CDR3 is built from 16 residues. CDR1 and CDR2 (germline): SGHDT, YYEEEE. V lost 3 bases, J lost 5 bases, and 8 bases stayed unmatched. This CDR3 is CASSYTGTSAHNEQFF. DNA for the CDR3: TGTGCCAGCAGCTACACCGGGACTAGCGCCCACAATGAGCAGTTCTTC.

CDR3 loop: CASSLVLMSGETQYF. The CDR3 DNA reads as TGTGCCAGCAGCTTAGTGCTAATGAGTGGAGAGACCCAGTACTTC. The chain links TRBV11-1 to TRBJ2-5; no definite D call. Germline V CDR1 and CDR2: SGHAT, FQDESV (reference sequence). The V and J ends lost 1 base and 4 bases respectively, with 13 bases between them. The CDR3 is 15 residues long.